Shown below are 17 T cell receptor beta chains from a single sample sequenced in a study of radiotherapy plus CTLA-4 blockade in lung cancer. Assay: immunoSEQ multiplex PCR; the TCRdb copy retains only in-frame clones and omits some. The profile covers 81,000 or so clones, with less than 85% appearing a single time and about 0.79% taken by the ten largest. Here the sequenced sample was peripheral blood, taken from a patient treated with radiotherapy plus ipilimumab. These TCRs come from a human donor with non-small cell lung cancer who had stable disease on radiotherapy plus ipilimumab.

This chain joins TRBV5-1 and TRBJ2-5, with D tentatively TRBD2 (6 bases). Trimming removed 3 bases from V and 1 base from J, with 16 bases in between. This CDR3 has 16 amino acids. Germline V lookup: CDR1 SGHRS, CDR2 YFSETQ. CDR3 loop: CASSSGGVTSQETQYF. The CDR3 region has the DNA TGCGCCAGCAGCTCGGGCGGGGTAACTAGCCAAGAGACCCAGTACTTC.

This clone was seen a handful of times. This chain uses TRBV6-5 with TRBJ2-7, with unresolved D. V shed 2 bases and J shed 2 bases, with 13 bases lying between them. Germline CDR1 reads MNHEY; CDR2 reads SVGAGI. The CDR3 loop spans 15 amino acids. The CDR3 DNA is TGTGCCAGCAGTTACGGGGTCCATGGTACCTACGAGCAGTACTTC. This gives the protein CASSYGVHGTYEQYF.

The rearrangement uses TRBV7-3 and TRBJ1-5; no firm D call. CDR1 SGHTA and CDR2 FQGTGA come from the germline V gene. V was shortened by 5 bases and J by 6 bases, with 11 bases between the two germline ends. The CDR3 is 13 amino acids. The CDR3 loop reads CASSTRGGQPQHF. DNA for the CDR3: TGTGCCAGCAGCACTAGAGGAGGTCAGCCCCAGCATTTT.

The gene calls are TRBV7-2 and TRBJ2-5; D remains ambiguous. This CDR3 comprises 14 residues. Germline CDR1 SGHTA, CDR2 FQGNSA. Trimming pared 8 bases from V and 1 base from J, leaving 14 bases between. CDR3 sequence: CASGLRARQETQYF. The CDR3 nucleotides read TGTGCCAGCGGCCTTAGGGCACGCCAAGAGACCCAGTACTTC.

The CDR3 sequence: CASSRPEAYEQYF. The DNA for the CDR3 is TGTGCCAGCTCACGACCCGAGGCCTACGAGCAGTACTTC. The chain is built from TRBV18 and TRBJ2-7; the D is unclear. The CDR3 has 13 residues. The germline V and J ends were trimmed by 4 bases and 2 bases, with 9 bases remaining between them. Germline values: CDR1 KGHSH, CDR2 LQKENI. Complete variable domain (other parts from reference TRBV18 and TRBJ2-7): NAGVMQNPRHLVRRRGQEARLRCSPMKGHSHVYWYRQLPEEGLKFMVYLQKENIIDESGMPKERFSAEFPKEGPSILRIQQVVRGDSAAYFCASSRPEAYEQYFGPGTRLTVT.

CDR3 in DNA: TGTGCCTGGAAGGGGGGGGAGACCTACAATGAGCAGTTCTTC. As protein: CAWKGGETYNEQFF. The chain is built from TRBV30 and TRBJ2-1; D possibly corresponds to TRBD2 (7 bases). With 4 bases removed from V and 2 bases from J, the gap between germline ends came to 12 bases. The CDR3 has 14 residues. Per the germline V gene, CDR1 is GTSNPN and CDR2 is SVGIG (reference sequence).

The chain carries TRBV9 and TRBJ2-7; D is ambiguous. The CDR3 loop spans 11 amino acids. Looked up from germline, CDR1 is SGDLS and CDR2 is YYNGEE. The V end lost 3 bases, the J end lost 0 bases, and 1 base lay between the germline ends. CDR3 DNA sequence: TGTGCCAGCAGCGGCTCCTACGAGCAGTACTTC. Translation: CASSGSYEQYF.

This chain joins TRBV4-1 and TRBJ2-3; a weak D match, TRBD2 (5 bases). V gave up 4 bases and J gave up 0 bases, with 20 bases separating them. Germline V lookup: CDR1 MGHRA, CDR2 YSYEKL. The CDR3 is 18 amino acids. The CDR3 sequence: CASSPFRGQSHSTDTQYF. In DNA, the CDR3 is TGCGCCAGCAGCCCCTTCAGAGGGCAGTCCCATAGCACAGATACGCAGTATTTT.

The V and J genes are TRBV20-1 and TRBJ1-1; D possibly corresponds to TRBD1 (6 bases). Trimming pared 4 bases from V and 7 bases from J, leaving 10 bases between. Germline CDR1 DFQATT, CDR2 SNEGSKA (reference sequence). This CDR3 has 11 residues. The CDR3 loop is CSATGEGEAFF. The CDR3 coding sequence is TGCAGTGCTACAGGGGAGGGTGAAGCTTTCTTT.

This chain connects TRBV11-2 to TRBJ1-4, with D possibly being TRBD1 (6 bases). The V end lost 1 base, the J end lost 3 bases, and 15 bases lay between the germline ends. Germline loops: CDR1 SGHAT, CDR2 FQNNGV. CDR3 length equals 17 residues. CDR3 protein: CASSLGGRGIPNEKLFF. The CDR3 bases are TGTGCCAGCAGCTTAGGTGGGAGGGGGATCCCTAATGAAAAACTGTTTTTT.

This clone was counted once. The J gene is TRBJ2-3, the V gene TRBV6-4; 8 bases are a match to TRBD1. Germline CDR1 and CDR2: MRHNA and SNTAGT. V gave up 4 bases and J gave up 4 bases; unmatched junction bases: 1. CDR3 length: 13 amino acids. In DNA form, the CDR3 reads TGTGCCAGCAGTGTGGACAGGGCAGATACGCAGTATTTT. This codes for CASSVDRADTQYF.

The rearrangement links TRBV6-4 to TRBJ2-3; D is unresolved. The germline V and J ends were trimmed by 3 bases and 5 bases, with 6 bases remaining between them. The CDR3 contains 12 residues. The germline gives CDR1 MRHNA, CDR2 SNTAGT. The CDR3 bases are TGTGCCAGCAGTGAGTTTGGAGATACGCAGTATTTT. Its translation is CASSEFGDTQYF.

The chain uses TRBV7-9 and TRBJ2-5; no firm D call. Germline V gene data show CDR1 as SEHNR and CDR2 as FQNEAQ (reference sequence). The CDR3 has 10 amino acids. V was trimmed by 8 bases and J by 5 bases, leaving 6 bases between them. Written as DNA, the CDR3 is TGTGCCAGCGGTTGGGAGACCCAGTACTTC. It specifies CASGWETQYF.

This clone was seen a handful of times. J is TRBJ2-7 and V is TRBV28; D is unresolved. CDR1 and CDR2 (germline): MDHEN, SYDVKM. With 3 bases removed from V and 2 bases from J, the gap between germline ends came to 5 bases. The CDR3 has 12 amino acids. CDR3 nucleotides: TGTGCCAGCAGTTTTAGTCCCTACGAGCAGTACTTC. Protein sequence: CASSFSPYEQYF.

The chain recombines TRBV23-1 with TRBJ2-7; the match to TRBD1 covers 11 bases. TRBV23-1 is given ORF status, its function remaining uncertain. Losses at the gene ends were 4 bases for V and 3 bases for J; bases not matched to a gene: 5. The CDR3 covers 15 residues. CDR3 nucleotide sequence: TGCGCCAGCAGTCTCCCGGGACAGGGGGACTACGAGCAGTACTTC. Encoded protein: CASSLPGQGDYEQYF.

The count of this clone is one. The rearrangement links TRBV5-1 to TRBJ1-6; weak D call: TRBD1 (5 bases). Trimming stripped 4 bases from V and 8 bases from J, with 13 bases between. This CDR3 spans 14 amino acids. The germline gives CDR1 SGHRS, CDR2 YFSETQ. CDR3 bases: TGCGCCAGCAGCCAAGGGGATCCCTATTCACCCCTCCACTTT. Translated, it gives CASSQGDPYSPLHF.

The chain recombines TRBV21-1 with TRBJ1-5; TRBD1 is the table's D call and was not checked against the DNA. TRBV21-1 is annotated as a pseudogene. CDR3 length: 15 residues. DNA of the CDR3: TGTGCCAGCAGCAAAAGACACCGTAGCAATCAGCCCCAGCATTTT. The encoded protein is CASSKRHRSNQPQHF.